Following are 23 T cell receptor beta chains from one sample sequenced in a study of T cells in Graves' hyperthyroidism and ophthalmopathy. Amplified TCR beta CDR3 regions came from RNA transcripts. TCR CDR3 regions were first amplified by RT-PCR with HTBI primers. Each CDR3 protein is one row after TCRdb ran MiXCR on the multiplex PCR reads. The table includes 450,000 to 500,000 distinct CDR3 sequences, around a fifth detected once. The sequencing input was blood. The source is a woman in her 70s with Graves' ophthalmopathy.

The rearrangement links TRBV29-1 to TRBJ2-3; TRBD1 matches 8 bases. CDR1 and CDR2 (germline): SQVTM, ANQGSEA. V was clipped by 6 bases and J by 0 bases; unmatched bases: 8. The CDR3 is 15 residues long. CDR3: CSVVPHRGSTDTQYF. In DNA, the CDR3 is TGCAGCGTCGTACCCCACAGGGGGAGCACAGATACGCAGTATTTT.

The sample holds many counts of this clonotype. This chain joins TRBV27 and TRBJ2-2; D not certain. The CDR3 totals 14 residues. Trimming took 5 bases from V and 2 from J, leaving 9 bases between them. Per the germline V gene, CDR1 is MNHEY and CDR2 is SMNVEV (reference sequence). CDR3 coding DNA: TGTGCCAGCAGTCTACTTCCCAACACCGGGGAGCTGTTTTTT. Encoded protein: CASSLLPNTGELFF.

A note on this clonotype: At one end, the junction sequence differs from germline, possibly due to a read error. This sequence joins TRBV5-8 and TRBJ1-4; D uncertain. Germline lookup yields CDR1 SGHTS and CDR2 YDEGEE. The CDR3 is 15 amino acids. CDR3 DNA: TGCGCCAGCAGCTTGGCCTTGCGGACTAATGAAAAACTGTTTTTT. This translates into CASSLALRTNEKLFF.

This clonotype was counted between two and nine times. This chain's CDR3 is CAWSTLGTVQETQYF. The CDR3, as DNA: TGTGCCTGGAGTACCCTCGGGACAGTCCAAGAGACCCAGTACTTC. The gene calls are TRBV30 and TRBJ2-5, with 7 bases fitting TRBD1. Per germline, CDR1 GTSNPN and CDR2 SVGIG (reference sequence). V trimming: 2 bases; J trimming: 1 base; junction bases outside the gene matches: 7. This CDR3 region has 15 residues.

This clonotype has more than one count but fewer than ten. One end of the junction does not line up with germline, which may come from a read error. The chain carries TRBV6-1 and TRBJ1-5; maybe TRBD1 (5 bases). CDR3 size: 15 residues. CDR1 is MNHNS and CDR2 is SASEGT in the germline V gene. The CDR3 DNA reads TGTGCCAGCAGTCCCGAGGCGACAGTCAATCAACCCCAGCATTTT. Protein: CASSPEATVNQPQHF.

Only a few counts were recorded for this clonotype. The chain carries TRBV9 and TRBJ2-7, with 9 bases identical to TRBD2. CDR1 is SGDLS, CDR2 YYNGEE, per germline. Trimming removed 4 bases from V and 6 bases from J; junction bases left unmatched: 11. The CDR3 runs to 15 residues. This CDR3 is CASSPRTSEGSEQYF. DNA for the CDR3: TGTGCCAGCAGCCCTCGGACTAGCGAGGGCAGCGAGCAGTACTTC.

The CDR3 coding sequence is TGTGCCATCAGTGCACAGAATTACGAGCAGTACTTC. This encodes CAISAQNYEQYF. V gene TRBV10-3 combines with J gene TRBJ2-7; unclear D gene. V lost 4 bases and J lost 4, with 8 bases in between. This CDR3 spans 12 amino acids. CDR1 and CDR2 (germline): ENHRY, SYGVKD.

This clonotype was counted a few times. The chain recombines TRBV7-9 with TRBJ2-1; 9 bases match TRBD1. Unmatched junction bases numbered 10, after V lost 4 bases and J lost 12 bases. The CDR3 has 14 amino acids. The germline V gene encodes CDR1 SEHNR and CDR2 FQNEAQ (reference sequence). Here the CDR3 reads CASSSRQGGLMQFF. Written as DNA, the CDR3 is TGTGCCAGCAGCTCGCGACAGGGGGGTCTGATGCAGTTCTTC. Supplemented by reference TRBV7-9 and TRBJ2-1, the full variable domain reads DTGVSQNPRHKITKRGQNVTFRCDPISEHNRLYWYRQTLGQGPEFLTYFQNEAQLEKSRLLSDRFSAERPKGSFSTLEIQRTEQGDSAMYLCASSSRQGGLMQFFGPGTRLTVL.

CDR3 region: CASSLGQGLRTEAFF. Written as DNA, the CDR3 is TGTGCCAGCAGCCTTGGACAGGGCCTCAGGACTGAAGCTTTCTTT. The chain uses TRBV6-1 and TRBJ1-1, with 8 positions matching TRBD1. The germline gives CDR1 MNHNS, CDR2 SASEGT. This CDR3 is 15 amino acids long. Trimming cost V 6 bases and J 5 bases; bases outside gene matches: 11.

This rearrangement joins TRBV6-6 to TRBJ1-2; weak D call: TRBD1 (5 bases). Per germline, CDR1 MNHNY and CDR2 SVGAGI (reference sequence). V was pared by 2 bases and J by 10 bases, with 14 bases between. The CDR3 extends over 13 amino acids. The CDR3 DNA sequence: TGTGCCAGCAGTTACCTCGGGGGTTACGACTACACCTTC. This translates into CASSYLGGYDYTF.

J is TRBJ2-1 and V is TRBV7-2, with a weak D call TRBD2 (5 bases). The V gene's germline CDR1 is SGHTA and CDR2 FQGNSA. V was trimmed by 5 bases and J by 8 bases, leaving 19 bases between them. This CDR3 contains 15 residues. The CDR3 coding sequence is TGTGCCAGCAGCCCAACTAGGATAGGGTCGTATGAGCAGTTCTTC. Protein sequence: CASSPTRIGSYEQFF.

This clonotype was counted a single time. Here the CDR3 DNA reads TGCGCCAGCGGACTACAGGGGAGGCATGAAAAACTGTTTTTT. It is translated as CASGLQGRHEKLFF. The V call is TRBV5-1, the J call TRBJ1-4, with TRBD1 matching over 7 bases. V shed 7 bases, J shed 6 bases, and the junction held 9 bases outside the gene matches. The CDR3 loop spans 14 amino acids. Per germline, CDR1 SGHRS and CDR2 YFSETQ.

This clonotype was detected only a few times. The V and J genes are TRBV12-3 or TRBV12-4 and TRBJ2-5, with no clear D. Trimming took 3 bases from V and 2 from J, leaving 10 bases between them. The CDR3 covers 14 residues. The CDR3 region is CASSFADLQETQYF. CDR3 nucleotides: TGTGCCAGCAGTTTCGCGGACCTTCAAGAGACCCAGTACTTC.

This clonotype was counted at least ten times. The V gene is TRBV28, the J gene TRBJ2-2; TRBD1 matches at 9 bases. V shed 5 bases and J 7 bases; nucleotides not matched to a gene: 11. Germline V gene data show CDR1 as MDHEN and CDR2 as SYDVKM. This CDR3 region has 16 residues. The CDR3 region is CASSASGTGHYGELFF. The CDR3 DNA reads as TGTGCCAGCAGTGCCTCCGGGACAGGGCATTACGGGGAGCTGTTTTTT.

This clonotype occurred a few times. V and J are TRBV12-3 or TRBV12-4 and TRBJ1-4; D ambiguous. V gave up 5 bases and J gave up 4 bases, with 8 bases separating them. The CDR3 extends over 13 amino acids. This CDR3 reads CASSGGLNEKLFF. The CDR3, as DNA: TGTGCCAGCAGTGGAGGGCTTAATGAAAAACTGTTTTTT.

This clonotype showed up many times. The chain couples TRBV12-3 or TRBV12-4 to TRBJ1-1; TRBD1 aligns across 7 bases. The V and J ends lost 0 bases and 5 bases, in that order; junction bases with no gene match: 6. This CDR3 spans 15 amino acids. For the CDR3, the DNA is TGTGCCAGCAGTTTAGCCGACAGGGTCAGGACTGAAGCTTTCTTT. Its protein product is CASSLADRVRTEAFF.

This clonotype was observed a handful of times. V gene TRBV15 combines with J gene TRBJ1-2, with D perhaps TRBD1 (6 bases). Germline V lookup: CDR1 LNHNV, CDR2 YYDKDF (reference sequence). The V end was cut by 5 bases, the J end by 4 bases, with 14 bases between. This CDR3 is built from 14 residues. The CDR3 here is CATSPRDRSYGYTF. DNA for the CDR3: TGTGCCACCAGCCCAAGAGACAGGAGCTATGGCTACACCTTC.

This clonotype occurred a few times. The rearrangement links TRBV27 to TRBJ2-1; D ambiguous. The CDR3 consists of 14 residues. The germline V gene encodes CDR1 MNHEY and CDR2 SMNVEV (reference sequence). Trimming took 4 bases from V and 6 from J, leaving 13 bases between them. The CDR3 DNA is TGTGCCAGCAGTTCGAGAAGTGACATCAATGAGCAGTTCTTC. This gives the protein CASSSRSDINEQFF.

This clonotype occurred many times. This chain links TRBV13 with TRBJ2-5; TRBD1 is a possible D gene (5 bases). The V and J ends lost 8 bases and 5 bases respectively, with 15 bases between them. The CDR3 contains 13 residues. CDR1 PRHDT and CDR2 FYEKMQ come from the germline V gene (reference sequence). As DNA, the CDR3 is TGTGCCAGCGGTGCAGGGCATAGGGAGACCCAGTACTTC. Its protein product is CASGAGHRETQYF.

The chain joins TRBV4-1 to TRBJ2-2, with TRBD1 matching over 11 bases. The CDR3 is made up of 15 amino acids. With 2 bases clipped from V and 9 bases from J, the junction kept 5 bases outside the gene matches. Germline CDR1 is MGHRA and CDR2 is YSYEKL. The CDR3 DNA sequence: TGCGCCAGCAGCCAACCTCGGACAGGGGGCCGGGAGCTGTTTTTT. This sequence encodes CASSQPRTGGRELFF.

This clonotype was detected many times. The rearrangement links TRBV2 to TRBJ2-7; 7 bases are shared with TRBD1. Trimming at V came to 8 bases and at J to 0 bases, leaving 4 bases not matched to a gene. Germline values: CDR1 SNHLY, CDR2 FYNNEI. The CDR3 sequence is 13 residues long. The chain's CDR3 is CASHQGVSYEQYF. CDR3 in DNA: TGTGCCAGCCATCAGGGGGTCTCCTACGAGCAGTACTTC.

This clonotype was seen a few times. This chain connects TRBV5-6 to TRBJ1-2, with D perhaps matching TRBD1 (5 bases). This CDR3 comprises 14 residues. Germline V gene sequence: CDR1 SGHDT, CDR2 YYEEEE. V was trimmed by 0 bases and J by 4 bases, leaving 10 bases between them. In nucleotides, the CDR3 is TGTGCCAGCAGCTTGGCGGACATCCGCTATGGCTACACCTTC. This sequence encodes CASSLADIRYGYTF.

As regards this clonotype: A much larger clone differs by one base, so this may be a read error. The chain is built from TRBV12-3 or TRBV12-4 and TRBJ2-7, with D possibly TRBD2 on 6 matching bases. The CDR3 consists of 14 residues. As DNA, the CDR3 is TGTGCCAGCAGCCCAAGACTAGGGGCCTACGGGCAGTACTTC. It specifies CASSPRLGAYGQYF.